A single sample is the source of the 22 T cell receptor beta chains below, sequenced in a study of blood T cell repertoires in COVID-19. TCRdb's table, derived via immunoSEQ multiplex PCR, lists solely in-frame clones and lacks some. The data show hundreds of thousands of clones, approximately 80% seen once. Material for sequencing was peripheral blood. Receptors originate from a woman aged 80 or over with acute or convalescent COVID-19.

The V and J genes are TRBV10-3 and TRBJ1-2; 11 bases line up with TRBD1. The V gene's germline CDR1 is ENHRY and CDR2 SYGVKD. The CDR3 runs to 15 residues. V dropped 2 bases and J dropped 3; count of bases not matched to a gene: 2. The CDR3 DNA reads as TGTGCCATCAGTGAGACGGGACAGGGGGACTATGGCTACACCTTC. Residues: CAISETGQGDYGYTF.

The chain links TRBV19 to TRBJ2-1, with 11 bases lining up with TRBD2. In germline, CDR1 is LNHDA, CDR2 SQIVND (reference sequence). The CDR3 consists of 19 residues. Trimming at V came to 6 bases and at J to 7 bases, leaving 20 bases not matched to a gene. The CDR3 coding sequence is TGTGCCAGTAGCACAAGACTAGCGGGATCCCCATCGGTGGGAAATGAGCAGTTCTTC. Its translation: CASSTRLAGSPSVGNEQFF.

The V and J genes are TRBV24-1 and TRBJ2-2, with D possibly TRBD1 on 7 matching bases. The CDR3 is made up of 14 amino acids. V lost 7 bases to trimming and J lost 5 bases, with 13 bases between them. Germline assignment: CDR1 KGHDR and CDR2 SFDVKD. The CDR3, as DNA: TGTGCCACCAGCGGGGCAGGGGGGACCGGGGAGCTGTTTTTT. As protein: CATSGAGGTGELFF.

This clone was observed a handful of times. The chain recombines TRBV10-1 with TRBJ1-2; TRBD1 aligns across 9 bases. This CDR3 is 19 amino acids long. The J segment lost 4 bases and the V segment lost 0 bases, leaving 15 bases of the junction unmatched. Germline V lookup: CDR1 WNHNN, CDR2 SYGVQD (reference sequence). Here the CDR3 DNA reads TGCGCCAGCAGTGAGTCGAGGGGACAGGGTCATATTATTAGCTATGGCTACACCTTC. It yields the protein CASSESRGQGHIISYGYTF.

The CDR3 here is CASSLETGGKLFF. The CDR3 DNA sequence: TGTGCCAGCAGCTTAGAGACAGGGGGAAAACTGTTTTTT. V is TRBV7-2 and J is TRBJ1-4; 9 bases agree with TRBD1. This CDR3 has 13 residues. Germline CDR1 SGHTA, CDR2 FQGNSA. The junction had 1 base not matched to a gene; V was cut back by 1 base and J by 10 bases.

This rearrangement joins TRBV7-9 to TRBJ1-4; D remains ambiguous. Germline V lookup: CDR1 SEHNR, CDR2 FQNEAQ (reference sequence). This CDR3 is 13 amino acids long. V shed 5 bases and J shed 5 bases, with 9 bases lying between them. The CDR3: CASSRGGNEKLFF. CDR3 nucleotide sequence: TGTGCCAGCAGCAGAGGAGGAAATGAAAAACTGTTTTTT.

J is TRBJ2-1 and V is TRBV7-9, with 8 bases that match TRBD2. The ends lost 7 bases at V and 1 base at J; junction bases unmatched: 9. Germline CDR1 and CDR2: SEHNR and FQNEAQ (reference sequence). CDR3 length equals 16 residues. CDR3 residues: CASTGVAGKSYNEQFF. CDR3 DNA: TGTGCCAGCACCGGGGTAGCGGGGAAGTCCTACAATGAGCAGTTCTTC. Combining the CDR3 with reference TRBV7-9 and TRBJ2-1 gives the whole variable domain DTGVSQNPRHKITKRGQNVTFRCDPISEHNRLYWYRQTLGQGPEFLTYFQNEAQLEKSRLLSDRFSAERPKGSFSTLEIQRTEQGDSAMYLCASTGVAGKSYNEQFFGPGTRLTVL.

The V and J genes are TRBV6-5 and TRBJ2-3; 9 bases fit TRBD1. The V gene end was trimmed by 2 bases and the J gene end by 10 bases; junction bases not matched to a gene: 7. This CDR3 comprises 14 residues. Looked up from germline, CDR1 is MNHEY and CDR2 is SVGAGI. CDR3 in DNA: TGTGCCAGCAGTTACGCGGGACAGGGATCGGCGCAGTATTTT. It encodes CASSYAGQGSAQYF.

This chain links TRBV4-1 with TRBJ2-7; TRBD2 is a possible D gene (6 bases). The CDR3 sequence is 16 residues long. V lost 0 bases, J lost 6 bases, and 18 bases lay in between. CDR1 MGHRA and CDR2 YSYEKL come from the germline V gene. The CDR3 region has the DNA TGCGCCAGCAGCCAAGATGGAGGGGCCCCCCTACGCGAGCAGTACTTC. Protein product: CASSQDGGAPLREQYF.

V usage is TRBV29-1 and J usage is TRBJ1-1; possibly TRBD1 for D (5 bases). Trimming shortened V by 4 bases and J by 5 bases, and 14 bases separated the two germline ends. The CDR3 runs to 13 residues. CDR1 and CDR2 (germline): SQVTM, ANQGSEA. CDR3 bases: TGCAGCGTTGTAGAGGGTGGGGGGACTGAAGCTTTCTTT. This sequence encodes CSVVEGGGTEAFF.

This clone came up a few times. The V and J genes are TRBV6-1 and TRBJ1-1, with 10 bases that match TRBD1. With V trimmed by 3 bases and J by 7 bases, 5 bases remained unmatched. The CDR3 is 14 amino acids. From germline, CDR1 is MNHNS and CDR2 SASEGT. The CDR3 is CASSEGQGRIEAFF. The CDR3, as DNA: TGTGCCAGCAGTGAGGGACAGGGGCGAATTGAAGCTTTCTTT.

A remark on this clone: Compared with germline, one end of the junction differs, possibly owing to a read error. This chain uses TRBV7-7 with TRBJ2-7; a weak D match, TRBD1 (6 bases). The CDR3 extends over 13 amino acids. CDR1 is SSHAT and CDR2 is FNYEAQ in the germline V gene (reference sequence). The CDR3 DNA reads TGTGCTAGCAGCCCTACAGGGTTGGGAGAGCAGTACTTC. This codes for CASSPTGLGEQYF.

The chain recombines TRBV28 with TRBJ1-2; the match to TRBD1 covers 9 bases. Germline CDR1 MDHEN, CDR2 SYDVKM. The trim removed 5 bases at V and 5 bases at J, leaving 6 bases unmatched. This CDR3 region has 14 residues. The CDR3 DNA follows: TGTGCCAGCAGTCCTGACAGGGGGATATATGGCTACACCTTC. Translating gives CASSPDRGIYGYTF.

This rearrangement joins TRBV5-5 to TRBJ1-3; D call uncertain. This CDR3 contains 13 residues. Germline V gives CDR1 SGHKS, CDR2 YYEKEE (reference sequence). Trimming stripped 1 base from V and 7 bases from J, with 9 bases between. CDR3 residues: CASSLLQTNTIYF. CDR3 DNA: TGTGCCAGCAGCTTGTTACAAACGAACACCATATATTTT.

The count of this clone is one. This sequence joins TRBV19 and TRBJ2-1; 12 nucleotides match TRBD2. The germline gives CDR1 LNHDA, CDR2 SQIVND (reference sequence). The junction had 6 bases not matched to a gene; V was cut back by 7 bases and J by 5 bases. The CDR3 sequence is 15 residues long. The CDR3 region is CASNVASGRDNEQFF. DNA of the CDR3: TGTGCCAGTAATGTGGCTAGCGGGAGGGACAATGAGCAGTTCTTC.

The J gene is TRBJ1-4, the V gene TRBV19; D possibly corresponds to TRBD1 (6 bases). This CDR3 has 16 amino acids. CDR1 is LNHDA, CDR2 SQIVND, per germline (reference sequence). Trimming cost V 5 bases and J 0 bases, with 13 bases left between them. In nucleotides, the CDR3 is TGTGCCAGTAGTCCTGAGGGGGTCACAACTAATGAAAAACTGTTTTTT. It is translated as CASSPEGVTTNEKLFF.

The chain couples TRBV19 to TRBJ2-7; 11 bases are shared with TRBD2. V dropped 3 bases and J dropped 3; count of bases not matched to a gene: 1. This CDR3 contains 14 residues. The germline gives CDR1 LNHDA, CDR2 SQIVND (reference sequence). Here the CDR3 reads CASSIGTSGYEQYF. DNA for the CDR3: TGTGCCAGTAGTATCGGGACTAGCGGCTACGAGCAGTACTTC.

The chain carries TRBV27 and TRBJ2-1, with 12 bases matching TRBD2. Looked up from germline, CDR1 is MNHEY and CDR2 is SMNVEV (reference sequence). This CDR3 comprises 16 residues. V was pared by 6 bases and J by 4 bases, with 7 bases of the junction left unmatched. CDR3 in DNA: TGTGCCAGCAGGCCACGCGGGACTAGCGGGTACAATGAGCAGTTCTTC. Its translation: CASRPRGTSGYNEQFF.

The CDR3 loop is CASSLRLAPGTGGRGTEAFF. The CDR3 region has the DNA TGTGCCAGCTCACTTCGGTTGGCACCCGGGACAGGGGGCAGGGGCACTGAAGCTTTCTTT. The chain has TRBV18 and TRBJ1-1; 12 nucleotides line up with TRBD1. The trim removed 4 bases at V and 4 bases at J, leaving 19 bases unmatched. The CDR3 is 20 amino acids. From germline, CDR1 is KGHSH and CDR2 LQKENI.

CDR3 bases: TGTGCCAGCAGCTCAAACGCGGGGGGTTCCTACAATGAGCAGTTCTTC. Translation gives CASSSNAGGSYNEQFF. This rearrangement joins TRBV7-3 to TRBJ2-1; 8 nucleotides line up with TRBD2. The J segment lost 1 base and the V segment lost 4 bases, leaving 6 bases of the junction unmatched. This CDR3 spans 16 amino acids. The germline gives CDR1 SGHTA, CDR2 FQGTGA. Drawing the rest from reference TRBV7-3 and TRBJ2-1, the complete variable domain is GAGVSQTPSNKVTEKGKYVELRCDPISGHTALYWYRQSLGQGPEFLIYFQGTGAADDSGLPNDRFFAVRPEGSVSTLKIQRTERGDSAVYLCASSSNAGGSYNEQFFGPGTRLTVL.

CDR3 sequence (DNA): TGCAGCGTGGGACAGGGAACAGATACGCAGTATTTT. This codes for CSVGQGTDTQYF. V is TRBV29-1 and J is TRBJ2-3; 9 bases are a match to TRBD1. Trimming cost V 6 bases and J 3 bases; bases outside gene matches: 1. CDR1 is SQVTM and CDR2 is ANQGSEA in the germline V gene. The CDR3 covers 12 residues.

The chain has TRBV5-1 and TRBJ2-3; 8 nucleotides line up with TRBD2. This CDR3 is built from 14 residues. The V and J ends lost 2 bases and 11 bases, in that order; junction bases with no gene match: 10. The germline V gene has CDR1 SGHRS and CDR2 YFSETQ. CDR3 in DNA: TGCGCCAGCAGCTTCGGGCGGGGGGACATAGGGCAGTATTTT. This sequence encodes CASSFGRGDIGQYF.